Below are 26 T cell receptor beta chains sequenced from a single sample in a study of identical twins. TCRdb analysed the 5' RACE reads with MiXCR anew, one entry per CDR3 protein. Seen here are a few hundred thousand distinct CDR3 sequences, around 9.6% observed once, and the top ten hold under 3%. These same records also appear under a second study, on yellow fever vaccine responses in identical twins.

What was sequenced was PBMCs. The receptors shown here come from a woman younger than 35 in good health.

This clonotype was observed a few times. The CDR3 spells CASSAGVTSGSTDTQYF. CDR3 nucleotide sequence: TGTGCCAGCAGCGCTGGGGTAACTAGCGGATCCACAGATACGCAGTATTTT. This chain uses TRBV9 with TRBJ2-3, with 8 bases identical to TRBD2. CDR1 and CDR2 from the germline V gene are SGDLS and YYNGEE. Trimming cost V 3 bases and J 2 bases; bases outside gene matches: 11. There are 17 residues in the CDR3.

Ten or more counts support this clonotype. The J gene is TRBJ2-7, the V gene TRBV10-3; a weak D match, TRBD1 (5 bases). Looked up from germline, CDR1 is ENHRY and CDR2 is SYGVKD. Trimming cost V 10 bases and J 1 base, with 14 bases left between them. The CDR3 contains 13 residues. The CDR3 DNA is TGTGCCAGCGGCTTAGGGGATTCCTACGAGCAGTACTTC. It specifies CASGLGDSYEQYF.

The table lists this clonotype with many counts. The J gene is TRBJ2-1, the V gene TRBV19; D not certain. V gave up 1 base and J gave up 0 bases, with 10 bases separating them. The germline gives CDR1 LNHDA, CDR2 SQIVND (reference sequence). The CDR3 loop spans 16 amino acids. The CDR3 is CASSIVGSYSYNEQFF. The DNA of the CDR3 is TGTGCCAGTAGTATAGTTGGGTCTTACTCCTACAATGAGCAGTTCTTC.

This chain links TRBV5-5 with TRBJ2-2, with D tentatively TRBD1 (6 bases). This CDR3 contains 15 residues. Deletions cut 1 base from V and 3 bases from J, with 10 bases between. Germline V lookup: CDR1 SGHKS, CDR2 YYEKEE (reference sequence). The chain's CDR3 is CASSLWGLDTGELFF. DNA of the CDR3: TGTGCCAGCAGCTTGTGGGGGCTGGACACCGGGGAGCTGTTTTTT.

This clonotype has at least ten counts. The V call is TRBV4-1, the J call TRBJ2-3, with 8 positions matching TRBD1. The CDR3 is made up of 16 amino acids. The V gene's germline CDR1 is MGHRA and CDR2 YSYEKL. The V and J ends lost 1 base and 0 bases, in that order; junction bases with no gene match: 3. The DNA of the CDR3 is TGCGCCAGCAGCCAAGGACAGGGGTTAAGCACAGATACGCAGTATTTT. Amino acids: CASSQGQGLSTDTQYF.

The rearrangement links TRBV27 to TRBJ2-3; TRBD2 agrees at 12 bases. The germline CDR1 and CDR2 sequences are MNHEY and SMNVEV (reference sequence). V trimming: 0 bases; J trimming: 5 bases; junction bases outside the gene matches: 12. This CDR3 has 19 amino acids. The CDR3 loop is CASSLSSSGRARWVDTQYF. The CDR3 coding sequence is TGTGCCAGCAGTTTATCCTCTAGCGGGAGGGCCCGGTGGGTAGATACGCAGTATTTT.

This clonotype was observed many times. The genes are TRBV12-3 or TRBV12-4 and TRBJ1-1, with D perhaps matching TRBD1 (5 bases). The V end was cut by 3 bases, the J end by 4 bases, with 12 bases between. This CDR3 region has 14 residues. CDR3 sequence: CASSFNRGSTEAFF. As DNA, the CDR3 is TGTGCCAGCAGTTTTAACCGGGGGAGCACTGAAGCTTTCTTT.

This clonotype was counted between two and nine times. V is TRBV3-1 and J is TRBJ2-7; 9 bases map to TRBD1. Trimming took 3 bases from V and 4 from J; bases not matched to a gene: 10. CDR3 length: 16 residues. Per the germline V gene, CDR1 is LGHDT and CDR2 is YNNKEL (reference sequence). CDR3 protein: CASSHLTRTGVYEQYF. The CDR3 DNA sequence: TGTGCCAGCAGCCACCTTACGCGGACAGGGGTGTACGAGCAGTACTTC.

The chain combines TRBV28 with TRBJ2-1; tentative D call: TRBD1 (6 bases). This CDR3 spans 16 amino acids. The V and J ends lost 2 bases and 0 bases respectively, with 11 bases between them. In germline, CDR1 is MDHEN, CDR2 SYDVKM. As DNA, the CDR3 is TGTGCCAGCAGTTTAAGGGGGAAGAGCTCCTACAATGAGCAGTTCTTC. This codes for CASSLRGKSSYNEQFF.

CDR3 DNA sequence: TGCAGTGCCAGCGGGACAGACAATCAGCCCCAGCATTTT. It translates to CSASGTDNQPQHF. The rearrangement uses TRBV20-1 and TRBJ1-5; 7 bases are a match to TRBD1. The V and J ends lost 6 bases and 3 bases, in that order; junction bases with no gene match: 5. The CDR3 totals 13 residues. Looked up from germline, CDR1 is DFQATT and CDR2 is SNEGSKA (reference sequence).

This clonotype showed up many times. The rearrangement joins TRBV5-1 to TRBJ2-7; D is possibly TRBD2 (6 bases). The V gene's germline CDR1 is SGHRS and CDR2 YFSETQ. The V end was cut by 4 bases, the J end by 3 bases, with 20 bases between. The CDR3 has 16 residues. The CDR3 sequence is CASSLTSSPTHYEQYF. The DNA for the CDR3 is TGCGCCAGCAGCCTGACTAGTTCTCCGACTCACTACGAGCAGTACTTC.

This clonotype was detected a few times. The chain has TRBV7-9 and TRBJ2-7; D is unresolved. This CDR3 is 16 amino acids long. V was trimmed by 3 bases and J by 1 base, leaving 16 bases between them. Germline loops: CDR1 SEHNR, CDR2 FQNEAQ (reference sequence). CDR3 sequence reads: CASSFSHGLLSYEQYF. CDR3 sequence (DNA): TGTGCCAGCAGCTTCTCCCACGGCTTACTATCCTACGAGCAGTACTTC.

This clonotype has ten or more counts. This chain joins TRBV28 and TRBJ2-5; the match to TRBD1 covers 8 bases. This CDR3 spans 14 amino acids. CDR1 MDHEN and CDR2 SYDVKM come from the germline V gene. V lost 5 bases and J lost 5; bases outside the gene matches: 7. The CDR3 is CASSRQGNRETQYF. CDR3 coding DNA: TGTGCCAGCAGTCGACAGGGGAATAGGGAGACCCAGTACTTC.

The genes are TRBV13 and TRBJ2-7; no reliable D call. CDR3 length: 14 amino acids. The germline V gene has CDR1 PRHDT and CDR2 FYEKMQ (reference sequence). V was pared by 5 bases and J by 5 bases, with 16 bases between. The CDR3 here is CASSAERSWNEQYF. The DNA for the CDR3 is TGTGCCAGCAGCGCAGAGAGGTCTTGGAACGAGCAGTACTTC.

This clonotype has a handful of counts. The CDR3 sequence is CASSPLSGGNTGGSIYTGELFF. In DNA, the CDR3 is TGCGCCAGCAGCCCATTATCGGGCGGTAATACAGGGGGCTCGATATACACCGGGGAGCTGTTTTTT. V is TRBV5-1 and J is TRBJ2-2, with 9 bases lining up with TRBD1. CDR1 is SGHRS, CDR2 YFSETQ, per germline. This CDR3 has 22 amino acids. V shed 4 bases, J shed 3 bases, and the junction held 25 bases outside the gene matches.

In this sample, this clonotype turned up many times. The chain uses TRBV25-1 and TRBJ2-7; D assignment may be TRBD1 or TRBD2 (5 bases each). Trimming removed 3 bases at V and 3 bases at J, with 15 bases between. Per the germline V gene, CDR1 is MGHDK and CDR2 is SYGVNS. This CDR3 region has 15 residues. The CDR3 reads CASSDGDGSIYEQYF. Here the CDR3 DNA reads TGTGCCAGCAGTGATGGGGACGGTAGTATCTACGAGCAGTACTTC.

Ten or more counts support this clonotype. This chain links TRBV9 with TRBJ2-5, with D uncertain. Germline V gene data show CDR1 as SGDLS and CDR2 as YYNGEE. The CDR3 has 12 residues. The germline V and J ends were trimmed by 4 bases and 5 bases, with 9 bases remaining between them. The CDR3 here is CASSRDGETQYF. CDR3 DNA: TGTGCCAGCAGCCGAGATGGGGAGACCCAGTACTTC. Variable domain in full (rest from reference TRBV9 and TRBJ2-5): DSGVTQTPKHLITATGQRVTLRCSPRSGDLSVYWYQQSLDQGLQFLIQYYNGEERAKGNILERFSAQQFPDLHSELNLSSLELGDSALYFCASSRDGETQYFGPGTRLLVL.

This clonotype was detected only a few times. The V and J genes are TRBV15 and TRBJ2-2; a possible D gene is TRBD2 (6 bases). The CDR3 totals 15 residues. V was clipped by 3 bases and J by 4 bases, with 12 bases between them. CDR1 is LNHNV, CDR2 YYDKDF, per germline (reference sequence). CDR3 sequence reads: CATSSSRRVTGELFF. As DNA, the CDR3 is TGTGCCACCAGCAGCAGTAGGAGGGTCACCGGGGAGCTGTTTTTT.

This clonotype was observed many times. The chain links TRBV5-1 to TRBJ2-1, with D perhaps matching TRBD2 (5 bases). Deletions cut 2 bases from V and 8 bases from J, with 8 bases between. Germline CDR1 is SGHRS and CDR2 is YFSETQ. The CDR3 runs 12 residues. The CDR3 DNA sequence: TGCGCCAGCAGCTTTCCCGGGGATGAGCAGTTCTTC. Translating it yields CASSFPGDEQFF. The whole variable domain, remainder taken from reference TRBV5-1 and TRBJ2-1, is KAGVTQTPRYLIKTRGQQVTLSCSPISGHRSVSWYQQTPGQGLQFLFEYFSETQRNKGNFPGRFSGRQFSNSRSEMNVSTLELGDSALYLCASSFPGDEQFFGPGTRLTVL.

This clonotype showed up many times. The rearrangement joins TRBV12-3 or TRBV12-4 to TRBJ2-1; no clear D gene. The ends were cut back, 4 bases at V and 4 bases at J, with 17 bases in the middle. This CDR3 comprises 16 residues. Here the CDR3 DNA reads TGTGCCAGCAGTTCAACCTGGCCCTCCCAGTACAATGAGCAGTTCTTC. It translates to CASSSTWPSQYNEQFF.

This clonotype was recorded a few times. This chain connects TRBV15 to TRBJ1-1; D uncertain. The CDR3 has 15 residues. The germline V gene has CDR1 LNHNV and CDR2 YYDKDF (reference sequence). V shed 2 bases and J shed 0 bases, with 10 bases lying between them. The DNA for the CDR3 is TGTGCCACCAGCAGAAACCCACAGATGAACACTGAAGCTTTCTTT. Protein product: CATSRNPQMNTEAFF.

This clonotype was detected only a few times. The gene calls are TRBV29-1 and TRBJ1-1; no definite D call. From germline, CDR1 is SQVTM and CDR2 ANQGSEA. V was shortened by 3 bases and J by 8 bases, with 10 bases between the two germline ends. The CDR3 is 11 amino acids. CDR3 sequence (DNA): TGCAGCGTTGACCTGGGTGAAGAAGCTTTCTTT. Translating gives CSVDLGEEAFF.

This clonotype came up a few times. The chain combines TRBV12-3 or TRBV12-4 with TRBJ2-3; the match to TRBD2 covers 9 bases. The CDR3 runs to 16 residues. V lost 5 bases, J lost 2 bases, and 8 bases stayed unmatched. In DNA form, the CDR3 reads TGTGCCAGCAGTCGGGCGGCGGGGGGGATCACAGATACGCAGTATTTT. This sequence encodes CASSRAAGGITDTQYF.

The V call is TRBV12-3 or TRBV12-4, the J call TRBJ2-7; 9 bases line up with TRBD1. V lost 4 bases to trimming and J lost 3 bases; unmatched junction nucleotides: 4. The CDR3 sequence is 14 residues long. The CDR3 region is CASSWGQGYYEQYF. CDR3 DNA sequence: TGTGCCAGCAGTTGGGGACAGGGATACTACGAGCAGTACTTC.

This clonotype has a count of ten or more. V is TRBV28 and J is TRBJ2-7; 9 bases fit TRBD1. V lost 7 bases, J lost 4 bases, and 5 bases stayed unmatched. The CDR3 is made up of 13 amino acids. Germline V lookup: CDR1 MDHEN, CDR2 SYDVKM. The CDR3 DNA reads TGTGCCAGCACTGACAGGGGGTGGTACGAGCAGTACTTC. It encodes CASTDRGWYEQYF.

There are many counts of this clonotype. The chain links TRBV29-1 to TRBJ1-1; D is ambiguous. V was cut by 4 bases and J by 4 bases, with 10 bases left in between. This CDR3 is built from 12 residues. The germline V gene has CDR1 SQVTM and CDR2 ANQGSEA. Here the CDR3 reads CSVVDGGTEAFF. The CDR3 DNA sequence: TGCAGCGTTGTAGACGGCGGCACTGAAGCTTTCTTT.